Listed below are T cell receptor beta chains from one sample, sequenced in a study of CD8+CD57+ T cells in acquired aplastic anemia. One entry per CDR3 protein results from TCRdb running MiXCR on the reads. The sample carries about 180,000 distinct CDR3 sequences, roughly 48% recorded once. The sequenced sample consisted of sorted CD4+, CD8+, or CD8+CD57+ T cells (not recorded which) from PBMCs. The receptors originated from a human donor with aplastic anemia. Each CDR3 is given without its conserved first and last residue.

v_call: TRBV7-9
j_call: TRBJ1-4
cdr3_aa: ASSPRAGSQGRNEKLF

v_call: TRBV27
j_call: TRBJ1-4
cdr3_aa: ASSFPDRNEKLF

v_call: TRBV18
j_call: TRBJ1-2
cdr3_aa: ASSPSGQVYGYT

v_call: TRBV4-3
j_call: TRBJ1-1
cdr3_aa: ASSFFLNTEAF

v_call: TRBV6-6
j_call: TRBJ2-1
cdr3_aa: ASSQPPGNEQF

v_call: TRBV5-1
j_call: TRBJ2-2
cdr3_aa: ASNPAGEVTGELF

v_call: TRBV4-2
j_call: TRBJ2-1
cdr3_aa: ASSPAGTSPNHEQF

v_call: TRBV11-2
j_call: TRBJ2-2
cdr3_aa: ASSLSRGGPTGELF

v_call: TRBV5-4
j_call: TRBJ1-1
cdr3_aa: ASRRHGNTEAF

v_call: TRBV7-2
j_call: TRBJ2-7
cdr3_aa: ASSNPGTPNEQY

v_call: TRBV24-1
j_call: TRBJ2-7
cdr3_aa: ATSDRGQGPSYEQY

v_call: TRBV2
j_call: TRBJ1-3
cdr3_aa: ASSVGLNSGNTIY

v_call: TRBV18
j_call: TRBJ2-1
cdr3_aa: ASSLDREGYNEQF

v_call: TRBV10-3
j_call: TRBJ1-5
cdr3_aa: AISDGRSDNQPQH

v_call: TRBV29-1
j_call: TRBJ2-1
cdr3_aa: SVDGTGASPINEQF

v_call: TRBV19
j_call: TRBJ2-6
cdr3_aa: ASRAGAISGANVLT

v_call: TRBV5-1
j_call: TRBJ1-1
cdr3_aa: ASKRTGSGEGNTEAF

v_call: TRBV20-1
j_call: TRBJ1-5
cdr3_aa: SASMWGNSNQPQH

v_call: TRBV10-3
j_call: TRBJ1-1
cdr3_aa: AISGGGTNTEAF

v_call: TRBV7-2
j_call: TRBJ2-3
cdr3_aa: ASSLAGHTDTQY

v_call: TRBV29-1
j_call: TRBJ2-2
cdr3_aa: SVELWTPGRELF

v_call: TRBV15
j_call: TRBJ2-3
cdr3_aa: ATSRAGREASTDTQY

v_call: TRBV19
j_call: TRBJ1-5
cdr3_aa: ASSEDNSNQPQH

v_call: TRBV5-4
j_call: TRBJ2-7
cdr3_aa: ASSLDRLDEQY

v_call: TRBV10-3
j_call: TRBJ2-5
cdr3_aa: AISGGQQETQY

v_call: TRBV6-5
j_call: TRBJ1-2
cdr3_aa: ASSYESYYGYT

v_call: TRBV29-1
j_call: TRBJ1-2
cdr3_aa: SVEDPGINYGYT

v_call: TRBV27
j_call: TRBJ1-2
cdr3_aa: ASSLSPLNRARYGYT

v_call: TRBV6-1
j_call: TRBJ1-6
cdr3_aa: ASSRQVRSPLH

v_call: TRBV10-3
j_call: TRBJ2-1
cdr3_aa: AISIRDNNNEQF

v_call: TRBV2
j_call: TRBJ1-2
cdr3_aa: ASYGYT

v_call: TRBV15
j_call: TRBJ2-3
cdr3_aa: ATSSNIADTQY

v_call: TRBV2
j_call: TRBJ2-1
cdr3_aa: ASRPGTELEQF

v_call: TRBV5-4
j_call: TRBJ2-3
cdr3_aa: ASSLAVVSDTQY

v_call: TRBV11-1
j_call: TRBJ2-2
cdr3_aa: ASSLRRGGTGTGELF

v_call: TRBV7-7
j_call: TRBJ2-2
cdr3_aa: ARGTSENTGELF

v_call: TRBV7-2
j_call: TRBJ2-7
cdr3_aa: ASSSTGGPYEQY

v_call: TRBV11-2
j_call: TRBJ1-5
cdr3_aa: ASSLGQSLSNQPQH

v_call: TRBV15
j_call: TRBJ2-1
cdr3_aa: ATSRDRDRGPNEQF

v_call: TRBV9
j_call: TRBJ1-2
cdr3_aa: ASGATDYGYT

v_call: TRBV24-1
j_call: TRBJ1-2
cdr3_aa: ATSEGGANYGYT

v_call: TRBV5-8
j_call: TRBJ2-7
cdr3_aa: ASSLGTGREQY

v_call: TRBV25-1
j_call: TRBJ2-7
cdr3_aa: ASSPLAGGDEQY

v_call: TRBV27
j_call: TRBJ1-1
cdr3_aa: ASSLSGPYSNTEAF

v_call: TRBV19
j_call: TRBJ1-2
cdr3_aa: ASSIGQANGYT

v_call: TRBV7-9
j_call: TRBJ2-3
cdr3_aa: ASSRDNSDTQY

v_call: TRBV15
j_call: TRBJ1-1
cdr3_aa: ATSRDLDEAF

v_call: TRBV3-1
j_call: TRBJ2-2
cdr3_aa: ASSQIGVTGELF

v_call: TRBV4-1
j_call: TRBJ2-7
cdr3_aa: ASSLSVGDSSYEQY

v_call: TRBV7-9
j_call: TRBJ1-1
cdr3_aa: ASSSGQYTEAF